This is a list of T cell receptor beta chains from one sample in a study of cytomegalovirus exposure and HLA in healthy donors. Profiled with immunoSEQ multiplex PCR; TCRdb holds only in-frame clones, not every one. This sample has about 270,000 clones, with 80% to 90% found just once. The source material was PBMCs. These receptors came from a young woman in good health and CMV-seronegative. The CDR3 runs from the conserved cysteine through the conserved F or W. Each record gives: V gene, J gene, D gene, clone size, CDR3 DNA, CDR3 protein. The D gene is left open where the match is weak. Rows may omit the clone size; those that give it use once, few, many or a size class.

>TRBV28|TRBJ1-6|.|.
TGTGCCAGCGCACTTATTCGGAATTCACCCCTCCACTTT
CASALIRNSPLHF
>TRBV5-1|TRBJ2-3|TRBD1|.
TGCGCCAGCAGCCTGGGACAGGACACAGATACGCAGTATTTT
CASSLGQDTDTQYF
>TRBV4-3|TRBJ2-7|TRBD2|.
TGCGCCAGCAGCCAAGGTAGCGGGGGCTACGAGCAGTACTTC
CASSQGSGGYEQYF
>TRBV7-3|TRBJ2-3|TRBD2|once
TGTGCCAGCAGCTTACAGGGAGGGTCAGATACGCAGTATTTT
CASSLQGGSDTQYF
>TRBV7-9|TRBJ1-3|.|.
TGTGCCAGCAGCTTAGGGGCCGGCTCTGGAAACACCATATATTTT
CASSLGAGSGNTIYF
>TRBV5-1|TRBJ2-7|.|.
TGCGCCAGCAGCTTGGCCACCCGCGAAGAGCAGTACTTC
CASSLATREEQYF
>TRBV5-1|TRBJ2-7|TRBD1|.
TGCGCCAGCAGCTTGGGGGCAGGGGGCTTGTACGAGCAGTACTTC
CASSLGAGGLYEQYF
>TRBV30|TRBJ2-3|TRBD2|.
TGTGCCTGGACCCGCCGGCGGGGGTCTGCAGATACGCAGTATTTT
CAWTRRRGSADTQYF
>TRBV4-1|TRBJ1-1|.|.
TGCGCCAGCAGCTTGCGGGGGGCGCGATTTACTGAAGCTTTCTTT
CASSLRGARFTEAFF
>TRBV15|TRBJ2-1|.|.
TGTGCCACCAGCAGGGCCGTTAACGACTTATACAATGAGCAGTTCTTC
CATSRAVNDLYNEQFF
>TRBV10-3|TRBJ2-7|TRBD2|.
TGTGCCATCAGCGGGGGGGCCAGGGAGCAGTACTTC
CAISGGAREQYF
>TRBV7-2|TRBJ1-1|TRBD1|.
TGTGCCAGCAGCCCCTTCGGGACAGGGTATCGGTACACTGAAGCTTTCTTT
CASSPFGTGYRYTEAFF
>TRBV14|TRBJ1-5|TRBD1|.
TGTGCCAGCAGCCGACAGGGTTCCGGTCAGCCCCAGCATTTT
CASSRQGSGQPQHF
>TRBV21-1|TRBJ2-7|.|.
TGTGCCAGCAGCGACACAGGGGCACACGAGCAGTACTTC
CASSDTGAHEQYF
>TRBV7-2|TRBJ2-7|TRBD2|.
TGTGCCAGCAGCTTAATTTGGCAGGGAGGGTTGGAGCAGTACTTC
CASSLIWQGGLEQYF
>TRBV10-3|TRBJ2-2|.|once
TGTGCCATCAGTGAGTACGGGAACACCGGGGAGCTGTTTTTT
CAISEYGNTGELFF
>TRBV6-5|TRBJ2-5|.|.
TGTGCCAGCAGTTACCCAGGGGTGAACCAAGAGACCCAGTACTTC
CASSYPGVNQETQYF
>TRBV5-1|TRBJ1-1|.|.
TGCGCCAGCAGCTGGGGCCGAACAGGGATCGACACTGAAGCTTTCTTT
CASSWGRTGIDTEAFF
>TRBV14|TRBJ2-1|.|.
TGTGCCAGCAGCCCAAGTAGCCATGAGCAGTTCTTC
CASSPSSHEQFF
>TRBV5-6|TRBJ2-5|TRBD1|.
TGTGCCAGCAGAGATGACAGGGCAGTGTTACGAGGCCAAGAGACCCAGTACTTC
CASRDDRAVLRGQETQYF
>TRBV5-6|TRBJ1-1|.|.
TGTGCCAGCAGCTTCGGCAGGTCGAACACTGAAGCTTTCTTT
CASSFGRSNTEAFF
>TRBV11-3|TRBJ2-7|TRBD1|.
TGTGCCAGCAGCCTGGGGACAGGGAGGTACGAGCAGTACTTC
CASSLGTGRYEQYF
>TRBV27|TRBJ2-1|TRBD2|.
TGTGCCAGCAGTTTATCTCCTAGCGGGAGTAAGGATGAGCAGTTCTTC
CASSLSPSGSKDEQFF
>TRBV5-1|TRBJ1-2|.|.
TGCGCCAGCAGCCCCGAGACAGTTTCCGGCTACACCTTC
CASSPETVSGYTF
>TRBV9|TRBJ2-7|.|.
TGTGCCAGCAGCGTAGAGGCGGGGGCGGGCGAGCAGTACTTC
CASSVEAGAGEQYF
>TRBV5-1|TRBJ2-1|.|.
TGCGCCAGCAGCTTACCGGACACCCTTAATGAGCAGTTCTTC
CASSLPDTLNEQFF
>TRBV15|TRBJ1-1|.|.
TGTGCCACCAGCACGTTTGACAGTTTGAACACTGAAGCTTTCTTT
CATSTFDSLNTEAFF
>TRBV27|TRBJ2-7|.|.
TGTGCCAGCAGTTTATTTCCTGGTGTCGTACGGCTCGGGGTCTACGAGCAGTACTTC
CASSLFPGVVRLGVYEQYF
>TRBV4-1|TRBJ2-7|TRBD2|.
TGCGCCAGCAGCCAGGTGGCGGGGGACCCCTACGAGCAGTACTTC
CASSQVAGDPYEQYF
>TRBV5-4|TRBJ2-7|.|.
TGTGCCAGCAGCTTGGGATCAGGGACTGCCCGACCCTACGAGCAGTACTTC
CASSLGSGTARPYEQYF
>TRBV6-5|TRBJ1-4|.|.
TGTGCCAGCAGTTACTCTGCGGTGCAGGGGTATGAAAAACTGTTTTTT
CASSYSAVQGYEKLFF
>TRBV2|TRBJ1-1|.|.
TGTGCCAGCAGGAACACCATGAACACTGAAGCTTTCTTT
CASRNTMNTEAFF
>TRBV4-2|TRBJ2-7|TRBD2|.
TGTGCCAGCAGCCGCGAACTACTAGCGGGAGTTTCCTCCTACGAGCAGTACTTC
CASSRELLAGVSSYEQYF
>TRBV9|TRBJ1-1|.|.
TGTGCCAGCAGCGGACAGCAGAACACTGAAGCTTTCTTT
CASSGQQNTEAFF
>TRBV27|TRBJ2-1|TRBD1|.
TGTGCCAGCAGTCCCGGGACAGTCAGTGAGCAGTTCTTC
CASSPGTVSEQFF
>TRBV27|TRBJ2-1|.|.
TGTGCCAGCAGTTTAGACGGGACTCCCTACAATGAGCAGTTCTTC
CASSLDGTPYNEQFF
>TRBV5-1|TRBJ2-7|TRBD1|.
TGCGCCAGCAGCCGGGACAGCTACGAGCAGTACTTC
CASSRDSYEQYF
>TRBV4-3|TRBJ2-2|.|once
TGCGCCAGCAGCCCCAACGAAGGGGGCACCGGGGAGCTGTTTTTT
CASSPNEGGTGELFF
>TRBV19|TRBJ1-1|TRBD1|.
TGTGCCACCCAGACAGGGGGCGGAACTGAAGCTTTCTTT
CATQTGGGTEAFF
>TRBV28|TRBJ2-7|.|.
TGTGCCAGCAGTTTCGGGGGTGAAGATTACGAGCAGTACTTC
CASSFGGEDYEQYF
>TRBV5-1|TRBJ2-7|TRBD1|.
TGCGCCACTTCCCGGGACAGGGAATACGAGCAGTACTTC
CATSRDREYEQYF
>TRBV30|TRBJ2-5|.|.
TGTGCTCGGAGGTATCCAGGGGTAGAGACCCAGTACTTC
CARRYPGVETQYF
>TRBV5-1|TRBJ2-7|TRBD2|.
TGCGCCAGCAGCTTGGCGCCTAGCGGGGGCCTAGGGTACGAGCAGTACTTC
CASSLAPSGGLGYEQYF
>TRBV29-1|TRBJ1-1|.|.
TGCAGCTCTCGTGAACAGCTGAACACTGAAGCTTTCTTT
CSSREQLNTEAFF
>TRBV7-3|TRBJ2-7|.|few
TGTGCCAGCAGCCCGGGACTGGCCTCCTACGAGCAGTACTTC
CASSPGLASYEQYF
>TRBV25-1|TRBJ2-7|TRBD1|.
TGTGCCAGCAGTGGGGGGACAGGGGCCTACGAGCAGTACTTC
CASSGGTGAYEQYF
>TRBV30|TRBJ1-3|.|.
TGTGCCTGGTGGACAGCCACCTCTGGAAACACCATATATTTT
CAWWTATSGNTIYF
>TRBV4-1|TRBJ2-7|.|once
TGCGCCAGCAGCTACTTTTCGGGTTCCTACGAGCAGTACTTC
CASSYFSGSYEQYF
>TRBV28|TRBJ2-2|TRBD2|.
TGTGCCAGCAGTCTCCTAGCGGGCGAGAACACCGGGGAGCTGTTTTTT
CASSLLAGENTGELFF
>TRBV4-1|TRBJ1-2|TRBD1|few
TGCGCCAGCAGCCAGACAGGGTTGGAAGGCTACACCTTC
CASSQTGLEGYTF
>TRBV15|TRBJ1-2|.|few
TGTGCCACCAGTCCTGGGGGGGCGGGGGGCTACACCTTC
CATSPGGAGGYTF
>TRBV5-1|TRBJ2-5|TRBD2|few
TGCGCCAGCAGCTTGACGCTAGCGGGGTCCCAAGAGACCCAGTACTTC
CASSLTLAGSQETQYF
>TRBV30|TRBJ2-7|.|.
TGTGCCTGGAGTGTATGGGACTCCCACTCCTACGAGCAGTACTTC
CAWSVWDSHSYEQYF